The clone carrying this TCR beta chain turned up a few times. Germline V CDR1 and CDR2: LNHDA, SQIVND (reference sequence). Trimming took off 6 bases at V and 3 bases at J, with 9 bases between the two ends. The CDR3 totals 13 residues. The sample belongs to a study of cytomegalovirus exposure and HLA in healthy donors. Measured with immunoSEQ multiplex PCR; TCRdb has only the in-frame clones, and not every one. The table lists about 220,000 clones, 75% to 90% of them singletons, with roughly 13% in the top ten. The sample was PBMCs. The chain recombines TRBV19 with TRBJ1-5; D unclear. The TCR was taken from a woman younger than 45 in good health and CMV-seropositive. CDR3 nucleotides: TGTGCCAGTAGCCTCGACACCAATCAGCCCCAGCATTTT. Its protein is CASSLDTNQPQHF. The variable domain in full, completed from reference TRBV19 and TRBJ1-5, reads DGGITQSPKYLFRKEGQNVTLSCEQNLNHDAMYWYRQDPGQGLRLIYYSQIVNDFQKGDIAEGYSVSREKKESFPLTVTSAQKNPTAFYLCASSLDTNQPQHFGDGTRLSIL.